The clone carrying this T cell receptor (beta chain) was seen a handful of times. No antigen is known for it. The V and J ends lost 7 bases and 1 base respectively, with 19 bases between them. This CDR3 is 16 amino acids long. From germline, CDR1 is MDHEN and CDR2 SYDVKM. A 1 in 200,000 to 1 in 1 million T cell depth was the sequencing target. Data came from immunoSEQ multiplex PCR; TCRdb stores just in-frame clones and leaves some out. The table has 45,000 to 60,000 clones, roughly 50% seen once. This sample is drawn from a study of cytotoxic CD8 clonotypes in ibrutinib-treated CLL. Study-wide results and caveats: Whereas clonality rose at ibrutinib response, it declined toward baseline at progression. Baseline values of clonality outstripped age-matched healthy donors and followed circulating CD8+ T-cell counts.

Here the sequenced sample was PBMCs, taken after 24 months of ibrutinib treatment. The TCR originated in a human donor with chronic lymphocytic leukemia. This chain uses TRBV28 with TRBJ1-1, with D unresolved. The CDR3 is CASTLNPRYKNTEAFF. The CDR3 region has the DNA TGTGCCAGCACCTTAAACCCCCGATACAAGAACACTGAAGCTTTCTTT.